Given below is one T cell receptor (beta chain) in context. Its antigen is not known. Just one base apart from a much larger clone, this may be a read error. This entry is derived from a study of molecular identifiers for immune sequencing clone quantification. Study context: Replicate runs used RNA from 20,000 or 100,000 naive CD8 cells, which was split five ways into aliquots, and four of those aliquots were then sequenced. Overall study results and limits: Clones that exceeded 20 RNA copies held over 99% of effector molecules, yet under 1% in naive cells. Identical TCR molecules that share a barcode could lead to an underestimation of highly expanded clone sizes.

Libraries for naive CD8 T cells, which were made from around 18,000 to 910,000 sorted cells, drew on 10%, 30% or 50% of the RNA. TCRdb fed the PCR reads into MiXCR, producing one record per CDR3 protein. The data contain more than 450,000 distinct CDR3 sequences, roughly 23% of them singletons. The V end was cut by 4 bases, the J end by 2 bases, with 16 bases between. CDR3 length: 16 residues. Germline CDR1 is SNHLY and CDR2 is FYNNEI. This chain uses TRBV2 with TRBJ2-3; D is undetermined. The clonotype originates from a human donor in good health. Some libraries in this study had Jurkat cell RNA spiked in. Specimen: naive CD8+ T cells from blood, with Jurkat cell RNA spiked in. Regarding subset: FACS-sorted CD8+CD4-CCR7+CD45RA+ naive T cells. As DNA, the CDR3 is TGTGCCAGCAGTGTGAAATGGGCCCTCGACACAGATACGCAGTATTTT. This codes for CASSVKWALDTDTQYF.